The text below deals with one TCR beta chain. The antigen is undetermined. These data come from a study of T cell responses to AZD1222 COVID-19 vaccine. Deletions cut 6 bases from V and 1 base from J, with 15 bases between. This CDR3 has 15 residues. Germline V gene data show CDR1 as LGHDT and CDR2 as YNNKEL (reference sequence). The study's findings and limits: An increase in Spike-specific TCR breadth and depth was observed after two AZD1222 doses. Without day 14 samples, only post-peak T cell repertoires were studied. The CD4 TCRs associated with vaccination extended across spike and predominated at 160-218 and 743-854. Most donors were white British and more were female, and clonal diversity was possibly underestimated.

Here immunoSEQ multiplex PCR was the method, and the copy in TCRdb shows in-frame clones only, minus some. The sample holds some 120,000 clones; 86% are singletons and the top ten take less than 3.5%. Sequencing was performed on peripheral blood, taken 28 days after the second AZD1222 dose. The chain links TRBV3-1 (or the pseudogene TRBV3-2) to TRBJ1-1; TRBD1 might be the D (6 bases). The receptor was isolated from an adult who received the AZD1222 COVID-19 vaccine. The CDR3 region is CASSLRGSGNTEAFF. The CDR3 bases are TGTGCCAGCAGTCTCAGGGGAAGCGGGAACACTGAAGCTTTCTTT.